Sequencing of this TCR beta chain was carried out in a study of blood T cell repertoires in COVID-19. Study context: Samples of COVID-19 (acute and convalescent) were obtained from the United States, Italy and Spain. PBMCs, B-cell-depleted T cells, or T cells were the source of the cDNA or gDNA that made up the material.

Seattle's enrolled individuals joined amid active infection and were then monitored longitudinally. In the authors' workflow: Cell counts per sample came from amplifying reference gene primers. Here immunoSEQ multiplex PCR was the method, and the copy in TCRdb shows in-frame clones only, minus some. V, J and clone size reflect that table, while D and trimming were determined from the DNA. The table lists over 250,000 clones, approximately 88% of them singletons. Remarks on this clone: Additional DNA sequences in this sample encode the identical CDR3.

The sequence was collected from a woman aged 70-85 years with COVID-19, enrolled during active disease. Sequencing was performed on peripheral blood.

For the CDR3, the DNA is TGTGCCAGCAGCCAAGTGTCTGGGGAGCTGTTTTTT. Translating it yields CASSQVSGELFF. The rearrangement uses TRBV3-1 (or the pseudogene TRBV3-2) and TRBJ2-2; D ambiguous. V lost 1 base to trimming and J lost 8 bases, with 5 bases between them. CDR3 length equals 12 residues. Germline CDR1 reads LGHDT; CDR2 reads YNNKEL (reference sequence).